Listed below are T cell receptor beta chains from one sample, sequenced in a study of cytomegalovirus exposure and HLA in healthy donors. TCRdb's table, derived via immunoSEQ multiplex PCR, lists solely in-frame clones and lacks some. The sample shows 100,000 to 150,000 clones, roughly 70% of them seen only once. The sample consisted of PBMCs. All receptors derive from a middle-aged woman in good health and CMV-seronegative. Each CDR3 is given with its conserved first and last residue. The D gene is left open where the match is weak. Part of the rows lack a size; the others show once, few, many or a class for expanded clones.

>-|TRBV6-5|TRBJ2-7|TRBD2
CASSSSSGGRYEQYF
TGTGCCAGCAGTTCGTCTAGCGGGGGTCGGTACGAGCAGTACTTC
>-|TRBV20-1|TRBJ1-1|-
CSARREEAFF
TGCAGTGCTAGACGGGAGGAAGCTTTCTTT
>-|TRBV4-1|TRBJ1-2|-
CASSQDRGGYGYTF
TGCGCCAGCAGCCAAGATCGGGGGGGATATGGCTACACCTTC
>-|TRBV5-1|TRBJ2-1|TRBD1
CASSPGQVSYNEQFF
TGCGCCAGCAGCCCCGGACAGGTCTCCTACAATGAGCAGTTCTTC
>-|TRBV27|TRBJ2-7|TRBD2
CASSLSFISSGKPYEQYF
TGTGCCAGCAGTTTATCGTTTATTTCTAGCGGGAAACCCTACGAGCAGTACTTC
>few|TRBV5-1|TRBJ2-3|-
CASRLALQADTQYF
TGCGCCAGCAGGTTAGCCTTACAGGCAGATACGCAGTATTTT
>many|TRBV4-3|TRBJ1-5|-
CASSQDWGDSNQPQHF
TGCGCCAGCAGCCAAGATTGGGGGGATAGCAATCAGCCCCAGCATTTT
>-|TRBV10-3|TRBJ2-2|TRBD2
CAAGGNTGELFF
TGTGCCGCGGGGGGGAACACCGGGGAGCTGTTTTTT
>few|TRBV9|TRBJ2-5|-
CASSVAAVQETQYF
TGTGCCAGCAGCGTAGCCGCAGTCCAAGAGACCCAGTACTTC
>-|TRBV10-3|TRBJ2-3|TRBD1
CAISGTGGTDTQYF
TGTGCCATCAGTGGAACAGGGGGTACGGATACGCAGTATTTT
>-|TRBV7-2|TRBJ2-1|-
CASSLAVSPYNEQFF
TGTGCCAGCAGCTTAGCGGTTAGTCCCTACAATGAGCAGTTCTTC
>-|TRBV9|TRBJ1-2|TRBD1
CASSIQGGAYGYTF
TGTGCCAGCAGCATACAGGGGGGGGCCTACGGCTACACCTTC
>-|TRBV4-2|TRBJ2-2|TRBD2
CASSLRLAGGSNTGELFF
TGTGCCAGCAGCCTTCGTCTAGCGGGAGGCTCGAACACCGGGGAGCTGTTTTTT
>-|TRBV10-3|TRBJ2-1|TRBD2
CAITSGGRAGEQFF
TGTGCCATCACAAGCGGGGGACGGGCCGGGGAGCAGTTCTTC
>few|TRBV5-1|TRBJ2-2|-
CASTTEAGLNTGELFF
TGCGCCAGCACGACTGAGGCGGGCCTAAACACCGGGGAGCTGTTTTTT
>-|TRBV6-7|TRBJ1-5|-
CASSPTGSLNQPQHF
TGTGCCAGCAGCCCAACAGGGTCCCTTAATCAGCCCCAGCATTTT
>-|TRBV7-9|TRBJ1-3|TRBD1
CATGQGSFRIGNTIYF
TGTGCCACCGGACAGGGCTCTTTTAGAATCGGAAACACCATATATTTT
>-|TRBV7-8|TRBJ2-3|-
CASSSGTMGTDTQYF
TGTGCCAGCAGCTCAGGTACGATGGGCACAGATACGCAGTATTTT
>few|TRBV2|TRBJ1-5|TRBD1
CARGTGGQPQHF
TGTGCCAGAGGGACAGGGGGACAGCCCCAGCATTTT
>few|TRBV27|TRBJ2-5|TRBD1
CASSSPIRDRRETQYF
TGTGCCAGCAGTTCTCCCATCCGGGACAGAAGGGAGACCCAGTACTTC
>-|TRBV2|TRBJ2-5|TRBD1
CASRETGVRYQETQYF
TGTGCCAGCAGGGAGACAGGGGTCCGGTACCAAGAGACCCAGTACTTC
>-|TRBV7-9|TRBJ1-1|-
CASSLEGLGTEAFF
TGTGCCAGCAGCTTAGAGGGGTTGGGAACCGAAGCTTTCTTT
>-|TRBV7-9|TRBJ1-5|-
CSSSSQTGLGNQPQHF
TGTTCCAGCAGCTCTCAAACAGGCCTCGGCAATCAGCCCCAGCATTTT
>-|TRBV9|TRBJ2-5|-
CASSITGNLQETQYF
TGTGCCAGCAGCATTACAGGGAACCTCCAAGAGACCCAGTACTTC
>-|TRBV7-2|TRBJ2-7|-
CASSLDAVPSSYEQYF
TGTGCCAGCAGCTTAGACGCGGTCCCTAGCTCCTACGAGCAGTACTTC
>-|TRBV28|TRBJ2-7|TRBD1
CASRAGTASYEQYF
TGTGCCAGCAGGGCCGGGACAGCCTCCTACGAGCAGTACTTC
>-|TRBV6-1|TRBJ2-7|TRBD1
CASSEDRQGTSYEQYF
TGTGCCAGCAGTGAAGATAGACAGGGAACTTCCTACGAGCAGTACTTC
>-|TRBV7-9|TRBJ2-7|-
CASSPRERVGEQYF
TGTGCCAGCAGCCCCCGCGAGAGGGTAGGCGAGCAGTACTTC
>-|TRBV6-1|TRBJ2-7|TRBD2
CASSEVGRDGAEQYF
TGTGCCAGCAGTGAAGTAGGGAGGGACGGGGCCGAGCAGTACTTC
>few|TRBV19|TRBJ2-2|-
CASSIGRVTGELFF
TGTGCCAGTAGTATCGGGAGAGTCACCGGGGAGCTGTTTTTT
>-|TRBV20-1|TRBJ2-3|-
CSADPGDTQYF
TGCAGTGCGGATCCGGGAGATACGCAGTATTTT
>once|TRBV5-6|TRBJ2-7|-
CASNRQAEQYF
TGTGCCAGCAACCGTCAGGCCGAGCAGTACTTC
>-|TRBV6-1|TRBJ1-5|TRBD1
CAGWPGQGFRQPQHF
TGTGCCGGCTGGCCGGGACAGGGTTTCCGTCAGCCCCAGCATTTT
>-|TRBV28|TRBJ2-1|TRBD2
CASSSTGGQFF
TGTGCCAGCAGTTCCACGGGAGGGCAGTTCTTC
>-|TRBV28|TRBJ1-1|-
CASSYSPSMNTEAFF
TGTGCCAGCAGCTACTCCCCCTCCATGAACACTGAAGCTTTCTTT
>-|TRBV27|TRBJ1-5|-
CASSLVGGQTNQPQHF
TGTGCCAGCAGTTTAGTGGGCGGACAGACCAATCAGCCCCAGCATTTT
>-|TRBV19|TRBJ2-7|-
CASSAQGEGASYEQYF
TGTGCCAGTAGTGCACAAGGGGAAGGGGCATCCTACGAGCAGTACTTC
>-|TRBV10-3|TRBJ2-1|-
CAISEEGGGAGNEQFF
TGTGCCATCAGTGAGGAAGGAGGGGGGGCAGGGAATGAGCAGTTCTTC
>-|TRBV25-1|TRBJ2-1|TRBD1
CASSDVTGVGSYNEQFF
TGTGCCAGCAGTGACGTCACAGGGGTGGGCTCCTACAATGAGCAGTTCTTC
>-|TRBV6-5|TRBJ1-2|TRBD1
CASRKGTGRGHTF
TGTGCCAGCAGAAAGGGGACAGGGAGGGGCCACACCTTC
>once|TRBV7-3|TRBJ2-5|-
CASSLSPGTGETQYF
TGTGCCAGCAGCTTAAGCCCCGGGACTGGGGAGACCCAGTACTTC
>few|TRBV25-1|TRBJ1-4|-
CASIGHPNEKLFF
TGTGCCAGCATTGGCCATCCGAATGAAAAACTGTTTTTT
>few|TRBV6-5|TRBJ2-3|TRBD1
CASSSAPGQGTDTQYF
TGTGCCAGCAGTTCTGCTCCGGGACAGGGGACAGATACGCAGTATTTT
>-|TRBV5-1|TRBJ2-3|TRBD2
CASGLGASGASTDTQYF
TGCGCCAGCGGGCTTGGGGCTAGCGGGGCTAGCACAGATACGCAGTATTTT
>-|TRBV6-5|TRBJ2-1|TRBD2
CASRTTSVRIQEQFF
TGTGCCAGCAGAACTACTAGCGTCCGGATCCAGGAGCAGTTCTTC
>-|TRBV2|TRBJ2-7|TRBD2
CASTGTSGTYEQYF
TGTGCCAGCACAGGGACTAGCGGAACCTACGAGCAGTACTTC
>once|TRBV6-5|TRBJ2-3|-
CASTRTQLGGDTQYF
TGTGCCAGCACCCGAACTCAGTTAGGCGGAGATACGCAGTATTTT
>-|TRBV11-2|TRBJ2-7|TRBD2
CASSLAGSTRGSSYEQYF
TGTGCCAGCAGCTTAGCGGGGTCCACCCGCGGGAGCTCCTACGAGCAGTACTTC
>once|TRBV27|TRBJ2-3|TRBD2
CASSRLAGGFQDTQYF
TGTGCCAGCAGCCGACTAGCGGGAGGCTTTCAGGATACGCAGTATTTT
>-|TRBV2|TRBJ1-5|-
CASSPDTLNQPQHF
TGTGCCAGCAGCCCAGACACCTTAAATCAGCCCCAGCATTTT
>-|TRBV19|TRBJ1-5|-
CASSMGGQVNRPQHF
TGTGCCAGTAGTATGGGAGGGCAGGTTAATCGGCCCCAGCATTTT
>-|TRBV7-9|TRBJ2-3|-
CSSSLARGGSTDTQYF
TGTTCCAGCAGCTTAGCTAGAGGGGGTAGCACAGATACGCAGTATTTT
>few|TRBV7-2|TRBJ1-2|TRBD1
CASSRGQGSYGYTF
TGTGCCAGCAGCCGAGGACAGGGCTCCTATGGCTACACCTTC
>once|TRBV27|TRBJ2-3|TRBD2
CASSSGGAGTDTQYF
TGTGCCAGCAGCTCGGGGGGGGCCGGCACAGATACGCAGTATTTT
>-|TRBV28|TRBJ1-5|-
CASSGDSGGNQPQHF
TGTGCCAGCAGTGGAGACTCAGGGGGCAATCAGCCCCAGCATTTT